This paragraph reports one T cell receptor beta chain. What it recognizes is unknown. The PCR employed 60 Vbeta primers together with 13 Jbeta primers. Sequenced by immunoSEQ multiplex PCR; TCRdb stores in-frame clones only, minus some. Here the sample table reports 35,000 to 45,000 clones. This sample is part of a study of cytomegalovirus exposure and HLA in healthy donors. Study information: A data release that came early held tens of millions of unique TCRs from HLA-typed donors.

Findings and limits, study-wide: Among the most significant clusters, several appeared linked to common viral pathogens in a later analysis. In a later analysis, V- and J-gene trimming of beta chains associated with a DCLRE1C missense variant, replicated independently. Reportedly, a later analysis found an Asian-associated ancestry cluster had fewer N-insertions than the roughly 670-donor mean.

Trimming pared 4 bases from V and 0 bases from J, leaving 9 bases between. The CDR3 loop spans 14 amino acids. Germline V lookup: CDR1 MNHEY, CDR2 SMNVEV (reference sequence). J is TRBJ2-5 and V is TRBV27; D gene uncertain. Material for sequencing was PBMCs. The sequence derives from a young man in good health and CMV-seronegative. The CDR3 spells CASSSGSYQETQYF. The CDR3 DNA reads TGTGCCAGCAGTTCCGGGTCGTACCAAGAGACCCAGTACTTC.